This section outlines one TCR beta chain sequence together with its context. Its target antigen remains unknown. There are no base qualities to consult, and no much larger clone falls within one base. Library preparation was by PCR. The sequencer was an Illumina HiSeq 2500. To reduce PCR and sequencing biases, unique molecular identifiers were built into the TCR beta cDNA libraries. Every 1 to 10 million input T cells yielded approximately 500,000 cDNA molecules, meaning each molecule approximated one T cell. The patient libraries were prepared and sequenced using the same protocol as the earlier healthy control dataset. Within a given batch, samples were prepared together, multiplexed and sequenced on the same HiSeq lane. The authors' analysis ran thus. Raw barcoded reads were processed with MIGEC, and single-read molecular identifier groups were discarded before consensus assembly and CDR3 extraction. Clonotype tables were post-analysed with VDJtools, and diversity was normalized by down-sampling all datasets to the smallest sample size. In repertoire overlap clustering, CDR3 amino acid sequences, but not nucleotide sequences, were matched to correct batch-related cross-sample contamination. TCRdb reanalyzed the raw reads on its own, using fastp at Q25 for trimming and MiXCR for clone calling, and kept in-frame beta chains. Under each unique CDR3 protein, matching rows form one entry showing the most common genes and DNA. For this entry, the V and J calls and clone size follow TCRdb and not the study's own pipeline. The sample includes just over 250,000 distinct CDR3 sequences, with 36% observed a single time. The leading ten clones occupy roughly 4.8% of the sample.

TCR beta repertoires were profiled from peripheral blood of roughly twelve young patients with multiple sclerosis to demonstrate the VDJtools post-analysis software. The patients with multiple sclerosis were children and adolescents between about 6 and 16 years of age. This entry is derived from a study of post-analysis software for immune sequencing data (dated by TCRdb to the mid-2010s). Study-wide context: Relapsing-remitting, secondary progressive and progressive-relapsing multiple sclerosis were recorded as disease courses, and subtype annotation was lacking for some patients. The multiple sclerosis patient repertoires were compared with approximately 11 previously published healthy control repertoires from donors aged 6 to 25 years. A subset of samples was prepared in parallel using single-end sample barcoding, then pooled and co-amplified after Illumina adapter ligation. Overall study results and their limits: When samples were clustered directly using the F measure, samples prepared in the same batch co-clustered strongly, which prompted a batch-effect correction. The multiple sclerosis patient group was slightly younger than the control group. Significantly lower normalized Chao1 diversity was found in multiple sclerosis patients than in controls, suggesting substantial peripheral T-cell clonal expansion. Patients showed significantly higher frequencies than controls for a handful of TRBV segments, among them TRBV5-6, TRBV5-1 and TRBV20-1.

Based on the germline V gene, the CDR1 and CDR2 sequences are SQVTM and ANQGSEA. At the junction V is shortened by 6 bases and J by 7 bases, with 16 bases in between. The CDR3 holds 13 amino acids from the cysteine to the phenylalanine. Here the CDR3 DNA is all that survives: 39 bases in frame from base 1. This chain joins TRBV29-1 to TRBJ1-5; 5 matching bases give a weak D call of TRBD1. The sequencing input was blood. The sequence was obtained from a girl between 5 and 17 years old with multiple sclerosis. The CDR3 here reads CSVGGAGGQPQHF. The bases are TGCAGCGTAGGAGGGGCGGGAGGACAGCCCCAGCATTTT.